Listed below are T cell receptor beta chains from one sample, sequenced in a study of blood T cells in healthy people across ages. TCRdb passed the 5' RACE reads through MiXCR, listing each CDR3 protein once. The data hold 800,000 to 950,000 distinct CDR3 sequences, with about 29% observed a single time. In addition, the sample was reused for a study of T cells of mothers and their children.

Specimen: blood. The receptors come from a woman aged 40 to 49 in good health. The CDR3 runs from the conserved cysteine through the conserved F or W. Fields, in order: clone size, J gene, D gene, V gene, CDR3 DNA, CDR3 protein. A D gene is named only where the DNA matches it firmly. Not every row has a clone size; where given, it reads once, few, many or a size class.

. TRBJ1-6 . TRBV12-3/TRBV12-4 TGTGCCAGCACCGATACGGGACTTAATTCACCCCTCCACTTT CASTDTGLNSPLHF
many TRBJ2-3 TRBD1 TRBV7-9 TGTGCCAGCAGCTTAGCCGCGGGACAGGGAGGAGATACGCAGTATTTT CASSLAAGQGGDTQYF
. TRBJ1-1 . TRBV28 TGTGCCAGCAGCCCCGGACACCCTTGGGGCACTGAAGCTTTCTTT CASSPGHPWGTEAFF
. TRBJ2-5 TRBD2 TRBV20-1 TGCAGTGCCACCGAGGGCCTGGGCGGGAGAAAGACCCAGTACTTC CSATEGLGGRKTQYF
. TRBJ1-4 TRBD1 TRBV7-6 TGTGCCAGCAGCGGTCGGACAGGGGGGAGTGAAAAACTGTTTTTT CASSGRTGGSEKLFF
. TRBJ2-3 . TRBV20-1 TGCAGTGCTAGAGAAGCCTACCTAGACTCCGAGGCGCAGTATTTT CSAREAYLDSEAQYF
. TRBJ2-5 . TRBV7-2 TGTGCCAGCAGCTCAGAACTCGGGACTGTAAATCAAGAGACCCAGTACTTC CASSSELGTVNQETQYF
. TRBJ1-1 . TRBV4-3 TGCGCCAGCAGCCAAGATATCTGGATAAGCGCTGAAGCTTTCTTT CASSQDIWISAEAFF
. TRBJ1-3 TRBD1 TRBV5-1 TGCGCCAGCAGCTTGACAGGGGACAGCTCTGGAAACACCATATATTTT CASSLTGDSSGNTIYF
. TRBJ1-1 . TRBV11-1 TGTGCCAGCAGCCTCAAAGTTTACACTGAAGCTTTCTTT CASSLKVYTEAFF
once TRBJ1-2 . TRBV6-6 TGTGCCAACAGCCCTACTGACGTCGGCTACTATGGCTACACCTTC CANSPTDVGYYGYTF
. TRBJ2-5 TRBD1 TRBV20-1 TGCAGTGCCTCCCCGACAGGGGGGGTAAGTAGAAATGGGCAGTACTTC CSASPTGGVSRNGQYF
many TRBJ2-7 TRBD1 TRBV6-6 TGTGCCAGCAGCCCAAGACAGGGTGAGCAGTACTTC CASSPRQGEQYF
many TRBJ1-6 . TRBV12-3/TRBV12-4 TGTGCCAGCAGCCCGAGCGGGGGGTACTCACCCCTCCACTTT CASSPSGGYSPLHF
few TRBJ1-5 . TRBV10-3 TGTGCCATCAGCCCCACAGGAGATCAGCCCCAGCATTTT CAISPTGDQPQHF
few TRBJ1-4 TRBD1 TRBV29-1 TGCAGCGTCATACCGGGACAGGGATTCCTAGGGGAAAAACTGTTTTTT CSVIPGQGFLGEKLFF
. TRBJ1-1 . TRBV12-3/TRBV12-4 TGTGCCAGCACCCTGGCAGGACTGTTTCGCACTGAAGCTTTCTTT CASTLAGLFRTEAFF
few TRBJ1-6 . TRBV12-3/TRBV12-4 TGTGCCAGCAGCTTCTCCGGACACGGAACCTCACCCCTCCACTTT CASSFSGHGTSPLHF
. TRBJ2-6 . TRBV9 TGTGCCAGCAGCCCCCGGGGAGACCCTGGGGCCAACGTCCGGACTTTC CASSPRGDPGANVRTF
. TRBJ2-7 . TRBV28 TGTGCCCTTTCTCGGGCGGGGCGGTACGAGCAGTACTTC CALSRAGRYEQYF
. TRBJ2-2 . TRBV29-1 TGCAGCGTTGGTAGGACACCCCCCACCGGGGAGCTGTTTTTT CSVGRTPPTGELFF
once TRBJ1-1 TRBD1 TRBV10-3 TGTGCCATCAGGAAACAGGGGGCGAACACTGAAGCTTTCTTT CAIRKQGANTEAFF
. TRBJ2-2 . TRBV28 TGTGCCATCAACCCCGGGACCCCGAACACCGGGGAGCTGTTTTTT CAINPGTPNTGELFF
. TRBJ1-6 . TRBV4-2 TGTGCCAGCAGCCAAGAAGGCCAGGGCAGGGTTAATTCACCCCTCCACTTT CASSQEGQGRVNSPLHF
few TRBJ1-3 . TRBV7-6 TGTGCCAGCAGCTTATTGACAGAATACTCTGGAAACACCATATATTTT CASSLLTEYSGNTIYF
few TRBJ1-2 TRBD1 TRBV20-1 TGCAGTGCCCACACCGGGACAGGGGGACGTGGCTACACCTTC CSAHTGTGGRGYTF
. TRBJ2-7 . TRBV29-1 TGCAGCGTTGAACGGGGAAGTGGTGAGCAGTACTTC CSVERGSGEQYF
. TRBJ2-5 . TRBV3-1 TGTGCCAGCAGCCAAGGATCACGACAGCAAGAGACCCAGTACTTC CASSQGSRQQETQYF
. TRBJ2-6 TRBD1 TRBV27 TGTGCCAGCAGTGTAACCGGGACAGGGGGCTCTGGGGCCAACGTCCTGACTTTC CASSVTGTGGSGANVLTF
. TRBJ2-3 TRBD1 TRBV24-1 TGTGCCACCAGTGATTTGCGGAGGACAGGTACGCAGTATTTT CATSDLRRTGTQYF
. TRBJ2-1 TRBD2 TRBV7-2 TGTGCCAGCAGCTTAGCAGCGGGGTGGGTCGATGAGCAGTTCTTC CASSLAAGWVDEQFF
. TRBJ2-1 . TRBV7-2 TGTGCCAGCAGCTTTATCCCATCGCACGAGCGGTTCTTC CASSFIPSHERFF
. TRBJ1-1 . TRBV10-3 TGTGCCATCAGTGAGCACACCAAGGGCACTGAAGCTTTCTTT CAISEHTKGTEAFF
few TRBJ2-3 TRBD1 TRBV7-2 TGTGCCAGCAGCTTAGACGGGACAGGGACCACAGATACGCAGTATTTT CASSLDGTGTTDTQYF
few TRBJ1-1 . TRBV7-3 TGTGCCAGCAGCGCTGTCGGGTATGGAACAACTGAAGCTTTCTTT CASSAVGYGTTEAFF
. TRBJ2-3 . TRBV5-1 TGCGCCAGCAGCTGGTCGGGGCGGGGTACGCAGTATTTT CASSWSGRGTQYF
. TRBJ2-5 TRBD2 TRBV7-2 TGTGCCAGCAGCTCACTGACTGGGGGGGCCCAGTACTTC CASSSLTGGAQYF
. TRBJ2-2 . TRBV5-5 TGTGCCAGCAGCCGGCCGTGGGCCACCGGGGAGCTGTTTTTT CASSRPWATGELFF
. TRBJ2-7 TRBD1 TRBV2 TGTGCCAGCAGTATCAGGGGGCTAAACTACGAGCAGTACTTC CASSIRGLNYEQYF
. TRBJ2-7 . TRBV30 TGTGCCTGGAGTAAGGGTAGCTCCTACGAGCAGTACTTC CAWSKGSSYEQYF
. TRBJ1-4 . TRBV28 TGTGCCAGCAGTTTGGTAGGGGAGGCTGGAAAACTGTTTTTT CASSLVGEAGKLFF
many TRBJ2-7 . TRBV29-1 TGCAGCGTTGAGACACGCTCCTACGAGCAGTACTTC CSVETRSYEQYF
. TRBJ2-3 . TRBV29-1 TGCAGCGCATTAAGAGAACCTAGCACAGATACGCAGTATTTT CSALREPSTDTQYF
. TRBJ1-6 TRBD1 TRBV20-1 TGCAGTGCCCAGGGGGTCGTGACAGGGGTGTCACCCCTCCACTTT CSAQGVVTGVSPLHF
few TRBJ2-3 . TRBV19 TGTGCCAGTAGTACTGACCCACAAGGGGCAGATACGCAGTATTTT CASSTDPQGADTQYF
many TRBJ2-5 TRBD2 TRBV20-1 TGCAGTGCTAGAGATTTGGGGGAGGGAGGAGAGACCCAGTACTTC CSARDLGEGGETQYF
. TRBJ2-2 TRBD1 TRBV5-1 TGCGCCAGCAGCGGGACAGGGGCCCTGAACACCGGGGAGCTGTTTTTT CASSGTGALNTGELFF
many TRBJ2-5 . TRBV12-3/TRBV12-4 TGTGCCAGCAGTTTAGGAGGGGGGGGGCCAGAGACCCAGTACTTC CASSLGGGGPETQYF
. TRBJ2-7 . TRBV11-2 TGTGCCAGCAGCTTAGATACGATGTCTTACGAGCAGTACTTC CASSLDTMSYEQYF
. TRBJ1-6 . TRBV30 TGTGCCTGGAGTAAAGAACCGCTTATGGATTCACCCCTCCACTTT CAWSKEPLMDSPLHF
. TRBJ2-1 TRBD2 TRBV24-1 TGTGCCACCAGTGATCCTCGACAAACAGACGGGACTAGCGCCAATGAGCAGTTCTTC CATSDPRQTDGTSANEQFF
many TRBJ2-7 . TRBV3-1 TGTGCCAGCAGCCAAGGGTTATACTCCTACGAGCAGTACTTC CASSQGLYSYEQYF
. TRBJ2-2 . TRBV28 TGTGCCAGCAGCCCAGGGCTGGCCGGGGAGCTGTTTTTT CASSPGLAGELFF